This TCR beta chain is drawn from a study of blood T cells in healthy people across ages. General study findings and limits: Per-million-T-cell TCR beta diversity fell roughly linearly with age.

Trimming pared 6 bases from V and 2 bases from J, leaving 20 bases between. This CDR3 is 16 amino acids long. Germline CDR1 reads DFQATT; CDR2 reads SNEGSKA (reference sequence). The sample, about 10 milliliters of peripheral blood, was drawn from each donor. Together with a sample-barcoded 5' primer, a J-beta primer mix was included in a second PCR lasting roughly 6 to 12 cycles. TCRdb reanalysed the 5' RACE reads using MiXCR and keeps one entry per CDR3 protein. The sample holds 800,000 to 950,000 distinct CDR3 sequences, about 34% seen once. As for this clonotype: The target antigen is unknown.

The sequencing input was blood. This receptor was identified in a man aged 18 to 35 in good health. The J gene is TRBJ1-5, the V gene TRBV20-1; D possibly corresponds to TRBD1 (6 bases). The CDR3 sequence: CSARRRVQGGNQPQHF. As DNA, the CDR3 is TGCAGTGCCCGGCGCAGGGTACAGGGTGGCAATCAGCCCCAGCATTTT.